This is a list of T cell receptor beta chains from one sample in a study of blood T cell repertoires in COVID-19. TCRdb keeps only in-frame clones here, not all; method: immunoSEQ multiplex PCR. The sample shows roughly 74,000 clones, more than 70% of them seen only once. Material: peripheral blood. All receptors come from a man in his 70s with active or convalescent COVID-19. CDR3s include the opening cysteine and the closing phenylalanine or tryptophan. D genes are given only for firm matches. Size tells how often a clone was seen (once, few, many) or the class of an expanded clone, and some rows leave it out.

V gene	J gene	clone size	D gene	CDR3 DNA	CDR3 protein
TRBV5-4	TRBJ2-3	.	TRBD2	TGTGCCAGCAGCTTGGAACTAGCGGGGAGCACAGATACGCAGTATTTT	CASSLELAGSTDTQYF
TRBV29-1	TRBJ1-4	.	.	TGCAGCGTTCAGGGGACGCGCCGGTCGCAGGAAAAACTGTTTTTT	CSVQGTRRSQEKLFF
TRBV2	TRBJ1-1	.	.	TGTGCCAGCAGTCGCGATGGGGGGGACACTGAAGCTTTCTTT	CASSRDGGDTEAFF
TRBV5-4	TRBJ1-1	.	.	TGTGCCAGCACCCGTGAATCTGGGGCCGCTGAAGCTTTCTTT	CASTRESGAAEAFF
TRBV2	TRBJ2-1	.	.	TGTGCTGGGGGACAAAGCTCCTACAATGAGCAGTTCTTC	CAGGQSSYNEQFF
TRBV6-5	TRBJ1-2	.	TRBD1	TGTGCCAGCATCGTGGACAGGGGCTCAAGTGGCTACACCTTC	CASIVDRGSSGYTF
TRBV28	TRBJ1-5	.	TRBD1	TGTGCCAGCAGCCTGGGACAGGGTGGCAATCAGCCCCAGCATTTT	CASSLGQGGNQPQHF
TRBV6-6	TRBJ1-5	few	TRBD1	TGTGCCAGCAGCGGGACAGGGGGACGCCAGCCCCAGCATTTT	CASSGTGGRQPQHF
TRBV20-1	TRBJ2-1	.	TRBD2	TGCAGTGCTAGTGTGCGGGGGGACGGTGAGCAGTTCTTC	CSASVRGDGEQFF
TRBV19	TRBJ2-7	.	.	TGTGCCAGTAGTATAGCCCCGGACAGCGAGCAGTACTTC	CASSIAPDSEQYF
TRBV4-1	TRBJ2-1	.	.	TGCGCCAGCAGCCAAGGCCCAGGGCGGGACAGCCACAATGAGCAGTTCTTC	CASSQGPGRDSHNEQFF
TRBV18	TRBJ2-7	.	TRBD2	TGTGCCAGCTCACCACCATTAGCGGGAGTCGGCGAGCAGTACTTC	CASSPPLAGVGEQYF
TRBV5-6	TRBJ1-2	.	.	TGTGCCAGCAGCTTGGGACAGCCCTATGGCTACACCTTC	CASSLGQPYGYTF
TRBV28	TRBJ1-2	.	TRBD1	TGTGCCAGCAGGGACAGGGCTTCGGATGGCTACACCTTC	CASRDRASDGYTF
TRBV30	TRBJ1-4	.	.	TGTGCCTGGAGCGCAGGGACTTATGAAAAACTGTTTTTT	CAWSAGTYEKLFF
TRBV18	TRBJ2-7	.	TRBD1	TGTGCCAGCTCTCCGAGGACAGGAGCCTACGAGCAGTACTTC	CASSPRTGAYEQYF
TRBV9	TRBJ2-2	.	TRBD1	TGTGCCAGCAGCCCGGACAGGGGACGAGGCACCGGGGAGCTGTTTTTT	CASSPDRGRGTGELFF
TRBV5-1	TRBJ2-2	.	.	TGCGCCAGCAGCCACAGAAACACCGGGGAGCTGTTTTTT	CASSHRNTGELFF
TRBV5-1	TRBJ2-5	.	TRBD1	TGCGCCAGCAGCCAGGGGACAGGGGGGACCCCTAAAGAGACCCAGTACTTC	CASSQGTGGTPKETQYF
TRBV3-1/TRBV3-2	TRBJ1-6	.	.	TGTGCCAGCAGCCAAGAATTGGCGGGCTTTTCACCCCTCCACTTT	CASSQELAGFSPLHF
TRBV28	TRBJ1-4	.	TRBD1	TGTGCCAGCAGTCCGTCAGGGGGGACAACTAATGAAAAACTGTTTTTT	CASSPSGGTTNEKLFF
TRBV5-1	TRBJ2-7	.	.	TGCGCCAGCAGCTCGCGACAGGACTACGAGCAGTACTTC	CASSSRQDYEQYF
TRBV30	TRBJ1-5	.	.	TGTGCCTGGGCAGGGAGCAATCAGCCCCAGCATTTT	CAWAGSNQPQHF
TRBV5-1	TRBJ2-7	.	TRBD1	TGCGCCAGCAGCTTGGGACAGGGGGTCAGGGAGCAGTACTTC	CASSLGQGVREQYF
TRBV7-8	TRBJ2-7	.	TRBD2	TGTGCCAGCAGCCTCCCGAGCGGGAGGCCCTCCTACGAGCAGTACTTC	CASSLPSGRPSYEQYF
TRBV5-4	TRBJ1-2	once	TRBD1	TGTGCCAGCAGCAGACAGGGGTTGGACTATGGCTACACCTTC	CASSRQGLDYGYTF
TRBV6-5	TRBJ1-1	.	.	TGTGCCAGCAGTAGCGGGACGGTGAACACTGAAGCTTTCTTT	CASSSGTVNTEAFF
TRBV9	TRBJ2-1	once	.	TGTGCCAGCAGCCCCACCCCTAACTGGAGATCCTACAATGAGCAGTTCTTC	CASSPTPNWRSYNEQFF